These 10 T cell receptor beta chains share one sample of origin, sequenced in a study of T cell repertoires in cytomegalovirus infection. TCRdb called the reads again in MiXCR, with one record for every CDR3 protein. The data show roughly 860,000 distinct CDR3 sequences, roughly 33% seen once. Their recognized antigens are unknown. The sequencing used cultured CD8+ T cells from PBMCs, collected from culture after CMV antigen stimulation. The source is a human donor in good health (CMV status not recorded). Some clones in this sample may be carry-over from other donors' samples.

J is TRBJ2-1 and V is TRBV6-5; possibly TRBD1 or TRBD2 for D (5 bases each). The CDR3 is 15 amino acids. The V gene's germline CDR1 is MNHEY and CDR2 SVGAGI. With 0 bases removed from V and 8 bases from J, the gap between germline ends came to 14 bases. DNA for the CDR3: TGTGCCAGCAGTTACTCGAAGGGACGGGTGCATGAGCAGTTCTTC. Translated: CASSYSKGRVHEQFF.

In regard to this clonotype: The germline gene is not matched at one end of the junction; a read error may be the cause. The chain uses TRBV5-6 and TRBJ2-6; perhaps TRBD1 as D (6 bases). CDR3 length equals 15 residues. Per the germline V gene, CDR1 is SGHDT and CDR2 is YYEEEE. DNA for the CDR3: TGTGCCAACAGCTTGTGGGGGCCCGGGGCCAACGTCCTGACTTTC. It codes for CANSLWGPGANVLTF.

The gene calls are TRBV27 and TRBJ2-5; TRBD1 aligns across 7 bases. V trimming: 5 bases; J trimming: 0 bases; junction bases outside the gene matches: 9. From germline, CDR1 is MNHEY and CDR2 SMNVEV (reference sequence). This CDR3 is 16 amino acids long. CDR3 sequence reads: CASSPATGSNQETQYF. The CDR3 DNA reads TGTGCCAGCAGTCCAGCGACAGGGTCGAACCAAGAGACCCAGTACTTC.

The CDR3 region has the DNA TGTGCCAGCAGTGATGGGCCGCTTAGTGACTACACCTTC. Amino acids: CASSDGPLSDYTF. The gene calls are TRBV6-4 and TRBJ1-2, with D uncertain. Germline assignment: CDR1 MRHNA and CDR2 SNTAGT. This CDR3 has 13 amino acids. V dropped 3 bases and J dropped 10 bases, with 15 bases sitting between them.

This chain connects TRBV4-2 to TRBJ2-2; D is uncertain. The CDR3 has 15 residues. CDR1 and CDR2 from the germline V gene are LGHNA and YNFKEQ. V lost 4 bases and J lost 6, with 15 bases in between. CDR3 protein: CASSPWMSPAGELFF. The CDR3 DNA sequence: TGTGCCAGCAGCCCCTGGATGTCGCCGGCCGGGGAGCTGTTTTTT.

This clonotype was picked up a small number of times. J is TRBJ1-1 and V is TRBV28, with 7 bases that match TRBD1. Trimming at V came to 4 bases and at J to 3 bases, leaving 2 bases not matched to a gene. The germline gives CDR1 MDHEN, CDR2 SYDVKM. This CDR3 is 13 amino acids long. This chain's CDR3 is CASSYTGDTEAFF. CDR3 coding DNA: TGTGCCAGCAGTTATACAGGGGACACTGAAGCTTTCTTT.

This clonotype was counted between two and nine times. The rearrangement uses TRBV6-1 and TRBJ1-2; D not certain. Per the germline V gene, CDR1 is MNHNS and CDR2 is SASEGT. The CDR3 spans 18 residues. V was shortened by 2 bases and J by 4 bases, with 23 bases between the two germline ends. CDR3 DNA sequence: TGTGCCAGCAGTGAATACCGGAGTTTCCTACCTCCTTCCTATGGCTACACCTTC. Translating gives CASSEYRSFLPPSYGYTF.

The chain carries TRBV6-2 or TRBV6-3 and TRBJ1-5; D gene uncertain. There are 13 residues in the CDR3. Trimming took 8 bases from V and 6 from J, leaving 14 bases between them. The germline gives CDR1 MNHEY, CDR2 SVGEGT. The CDR3 DNA reads TGTGCCAGCCGCTGGACGGACGGTCAGCCCCAGCATTTT. It translates to CASRWTDGQPQHF.

This clonotype was recorded a few times. This chain connects TRBV11-1 to TRBJ1-1; no definite D call. Trimming took 3 bases from V and 3 from J, leaving 14 bases between them. Germline V gene lookup returns CDR1 SGHAT and CDR2 FQDESV (reference sequence). The CDR3 is 15 amino acids. The CDR3 loop is CASSFLFHEHTEAFF. For the CDR3, the DNA is TGTGCCAGCAGCTTTTTATTTCACGAGCACACTGAAGCTTTCTTT.

With respect to this clonotype: Relative to the germline gene, one junction end is altered; a read error may explain this. The V gene is TRBV7-3, the J gene TRBJ2-5; TRBD2 is a possible D gene (6 bases). CDR3 size: 15 residues. The germline CDR1 and CDR2 sequences are SGHTA and FQGTGA. This chain's CDR3 is CASRLTGLLQETQYF. CDR3 in DNA: TGTGCCAGCAGATTAACGGGACTCCTCCAAGAGACCCAGTACTTC.